This T cell receptor (beta chain) was profiled in a study of T cell changes during pregnancy in multiple sclerosis. Sequencing used immunoSEQ multiplex PCR; TCRdb keeps in-frame clones, though not all of them. Altogether some 80,000 clones are present, about 93% being singletons, with the ten largest covering under 1.3%. V dropped 1 base and J dropped 2 bases, with 20 bases sitting between them. Per the germline V gene, CDR1 is SGHRS and CDR2 is YFSETQ. The CDR3 length is 18 residues. This material consisted of peripheral blood, taken in the first trimester of pregnancy. J is TRBJ2-3 and V is TRBV5-1, with D possibly TRBD2 on 5 matching bases. The clonotype was recovered from a female donor with multiple sclerosis, enrolled in a pregnancy study. The CDR3 sequence: CASSLRTMRVAPTDTQYF. The CDR3 DNA is TGCGCCAGCAGCTTGAGGACCATGCGGGTCGCTCCCACAGATACGCAGTATTTT.